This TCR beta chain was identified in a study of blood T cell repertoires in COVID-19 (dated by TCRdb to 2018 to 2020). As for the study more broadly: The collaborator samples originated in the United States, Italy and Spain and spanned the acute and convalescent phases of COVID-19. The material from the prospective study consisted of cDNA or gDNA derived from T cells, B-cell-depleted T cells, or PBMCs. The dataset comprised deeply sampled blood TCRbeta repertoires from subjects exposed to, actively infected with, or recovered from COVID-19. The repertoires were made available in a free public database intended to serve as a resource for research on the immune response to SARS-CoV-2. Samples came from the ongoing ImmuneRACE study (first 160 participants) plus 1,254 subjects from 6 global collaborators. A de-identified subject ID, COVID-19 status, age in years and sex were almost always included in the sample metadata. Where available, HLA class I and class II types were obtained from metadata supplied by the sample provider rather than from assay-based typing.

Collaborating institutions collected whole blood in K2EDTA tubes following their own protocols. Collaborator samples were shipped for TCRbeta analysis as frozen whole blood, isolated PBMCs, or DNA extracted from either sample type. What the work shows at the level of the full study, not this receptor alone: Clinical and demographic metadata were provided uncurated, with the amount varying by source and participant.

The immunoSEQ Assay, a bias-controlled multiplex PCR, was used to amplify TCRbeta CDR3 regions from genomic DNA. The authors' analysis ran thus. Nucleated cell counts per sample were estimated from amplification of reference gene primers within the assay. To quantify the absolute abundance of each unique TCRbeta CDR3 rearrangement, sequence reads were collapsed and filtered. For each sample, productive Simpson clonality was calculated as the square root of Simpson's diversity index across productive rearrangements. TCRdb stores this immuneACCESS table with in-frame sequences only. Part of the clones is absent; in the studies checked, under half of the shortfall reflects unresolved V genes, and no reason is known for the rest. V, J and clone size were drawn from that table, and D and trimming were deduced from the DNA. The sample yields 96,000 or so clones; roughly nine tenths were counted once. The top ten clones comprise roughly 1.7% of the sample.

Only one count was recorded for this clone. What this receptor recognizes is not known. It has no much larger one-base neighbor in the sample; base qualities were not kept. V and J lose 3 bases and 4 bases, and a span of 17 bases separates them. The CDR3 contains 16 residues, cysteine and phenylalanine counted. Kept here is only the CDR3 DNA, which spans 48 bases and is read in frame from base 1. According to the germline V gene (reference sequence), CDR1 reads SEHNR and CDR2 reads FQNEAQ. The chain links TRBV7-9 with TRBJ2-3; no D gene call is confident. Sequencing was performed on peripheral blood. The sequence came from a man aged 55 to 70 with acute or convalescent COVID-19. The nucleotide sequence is TGTGCCAGCAGCTTCCTGATAACAAAAGTCCCAGATACGCAGTATTTT. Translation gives CASSFLITKVPDTQYF.